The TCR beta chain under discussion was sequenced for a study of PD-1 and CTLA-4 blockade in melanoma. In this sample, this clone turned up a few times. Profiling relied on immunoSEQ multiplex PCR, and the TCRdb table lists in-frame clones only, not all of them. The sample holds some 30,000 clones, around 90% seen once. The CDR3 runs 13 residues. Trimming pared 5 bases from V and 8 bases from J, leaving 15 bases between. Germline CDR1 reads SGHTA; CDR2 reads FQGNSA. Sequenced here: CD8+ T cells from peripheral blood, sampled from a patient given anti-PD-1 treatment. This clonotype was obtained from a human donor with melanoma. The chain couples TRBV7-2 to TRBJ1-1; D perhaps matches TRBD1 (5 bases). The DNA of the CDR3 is TGTGCCAGCAGCCCGGGGCCCAACTTGGAAGCTTTCTTT. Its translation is CASSPGPNLEAFF.